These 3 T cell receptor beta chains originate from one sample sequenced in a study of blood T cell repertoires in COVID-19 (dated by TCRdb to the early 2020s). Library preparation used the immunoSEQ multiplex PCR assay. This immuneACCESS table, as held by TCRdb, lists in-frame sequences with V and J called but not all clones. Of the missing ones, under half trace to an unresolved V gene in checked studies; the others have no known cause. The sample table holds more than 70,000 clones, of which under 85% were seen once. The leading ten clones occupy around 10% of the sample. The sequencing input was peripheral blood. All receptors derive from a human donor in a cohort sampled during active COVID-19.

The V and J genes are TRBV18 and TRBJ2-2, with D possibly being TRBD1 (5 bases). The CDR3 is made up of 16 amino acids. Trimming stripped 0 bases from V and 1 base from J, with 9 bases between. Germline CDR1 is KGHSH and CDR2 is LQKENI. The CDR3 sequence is CASSPPTGKNTGELFF. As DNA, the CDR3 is TGTGCCAGCTCACCACCTACAGGAAAGAACACCGGGGAGCTGTTTTTT.

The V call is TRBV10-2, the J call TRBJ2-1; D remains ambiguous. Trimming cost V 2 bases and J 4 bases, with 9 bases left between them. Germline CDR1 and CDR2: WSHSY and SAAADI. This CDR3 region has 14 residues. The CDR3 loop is CASSELTDYNEQFF. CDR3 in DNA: TGCGCCAGCAGTGAGCTCACAGATTACAATGAGCAGTTCTTC.

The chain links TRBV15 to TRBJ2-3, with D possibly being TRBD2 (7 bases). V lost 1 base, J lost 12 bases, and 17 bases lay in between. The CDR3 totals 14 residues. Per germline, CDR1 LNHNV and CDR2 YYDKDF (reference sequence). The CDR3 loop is CATSRGGGPLGQYF. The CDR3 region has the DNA TGTGCCACCAGCAGAGGGGGGGGGCCTCTTGGTCAGTATTTT.